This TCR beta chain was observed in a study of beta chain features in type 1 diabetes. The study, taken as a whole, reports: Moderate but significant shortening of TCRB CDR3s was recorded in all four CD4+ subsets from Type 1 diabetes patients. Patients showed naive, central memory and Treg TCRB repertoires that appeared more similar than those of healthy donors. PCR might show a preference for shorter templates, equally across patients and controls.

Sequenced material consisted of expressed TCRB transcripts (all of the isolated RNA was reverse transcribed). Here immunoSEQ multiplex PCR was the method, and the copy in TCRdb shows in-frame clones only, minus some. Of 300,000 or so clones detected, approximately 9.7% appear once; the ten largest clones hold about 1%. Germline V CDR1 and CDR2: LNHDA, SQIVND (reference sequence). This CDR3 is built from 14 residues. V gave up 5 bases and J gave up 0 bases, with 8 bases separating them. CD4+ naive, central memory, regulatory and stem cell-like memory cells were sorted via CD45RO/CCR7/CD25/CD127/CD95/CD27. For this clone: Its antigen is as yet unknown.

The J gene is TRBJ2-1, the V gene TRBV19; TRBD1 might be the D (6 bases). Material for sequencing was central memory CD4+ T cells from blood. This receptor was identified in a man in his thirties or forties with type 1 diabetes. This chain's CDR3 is CASSRTVSYNEQFF. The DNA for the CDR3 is TGTGCCAGTAGTCGGACAGTCTCCTACAATGAGCAGTTCTTC.